These 20 T cell receptor beta chains originate from one sample sequenced in a study of blood T cell repertoires in COVID-19. The repertoire was sequenced with immunoSEQ multiplex PCR; TCRdb's copy has only in-frame clones and lacks some. Here the sample spans tens of thousands of clones, around nine tenths being singletons. Sequencing input: peripheral blood. These receptors were taken from a woman older than 75 with active COVID-19.

The chain is built from TRBV5-5 and TRBJ2-1; perhaps TRBD1 as D (5 bases). CDR1 SGHKS and CDR2 YYEKEE come from the germline V gene (reference sequence). V gave up 1 base and J gave up 8 bases, with 22 bases separating them. The CDR3 consists of 17 residues. CDR3 in amino acids: CASSLLRARIRVDEQFF. In nucleotides, the CDR3 is TGTGCCAGCAGCTTGCTCAGGGCCCGGATTAGGGTAGATGAGCAGTTCTTC. Supplemented by reference TRBV5-5 and TRBJ2-1, the full variable domain reads DAGVTQSPTHLIKTRGQQVTLRCSPISGHKSVSWYQQVLGQGPQFIFQYYEKEERGRGNFPDRFSARQFPNYSSELNVNALLLGDSALYLCASSLLRARIRVDEQFFGPGTRLTVL.

The sample holds one count of this clone. The rearrangement uses TRBV7-8 and TRBJ1-3; D unresolved. Trimming removed 4 bases from V and 4 bases from J, with 14 bases in between. CDR1 and CDR2 from the germline V gene are SGHVS and FQNEAQ. The CDR3 is 15 amino acids. The CDR3 loop is CASSSLQRLGNTIYF. CDR3 DNA sequence: TGTGCCAGCAGCTCTTTACAGAGACTAGGAAACACCATATATTTT.

V and J are TRBV15 and TRBJ2-7; TRBD2 matches at 9 bases. The CDR3 is 17 amino acids. V lost 1 base and J lost 4; bases outside the gene matches: 11. Germline V gene lookup returns CDR1 LNHNV and CDR2 YYDKDF (reference sequence). The CDR3 nucleotides are TGTGCCACCAGCAGAGTCGGCGGCGGGAGGGCAGGATACGAGCAGTACTTC. It translates to CATSRVGGGRAGYEQYF.

The table lists this clone with a few counts. The chain recombines TRBV19 with TRBJ2-3; TRBD2 aligns across 9 bases. Germline CDR1 and CDR2: LNHDA and SQIVND (reference sequence). The CDR3 is 17 residues long. With V trimmed by 3 bases and J by 1 base, 8 bases remained unmatched. As DNA, the CDR3 is TGTGCCAGTAGTATGATCCGAGCGGGAGGCCGCACAGATACGCAGTATTTT. Protein product: CASSMIRAGGRTDTQYF.

The chain joins TRBV11-2 to TRBJ2-1; possible D gene TRBD2, 6 bases. Germline assignment: CDR1 SGHAT and CDR2 FQNNGV. This CDR3 is built from 15 residues. V lost 1 base and J 8 bases, leaving 15 bases between the germline ends. CDR3 sequence: CASSLVAGRVHEQFF. DNA of the CDR3: TGTGCCAGCAGCTTAGTTGCGGGAAGGGTCCATGAGCAGTTCTTC.

This rearrangement joins TRBV29-1 to TRBJ1-2; a possible D gene is TRBD1 (6 bases). The CDR3 contains 13 residues. Germline-derived CDR1 and CDR2 are SQVTM and ANQGSEA. V was pared by 7 bases and J by 3 bases, with 15 bases between. DNA for the CDR3: TGCAGCGCCGGCAGGACAGATCACTATGGCTACACCTTC. This encodes CSAGRTDHYGYTF.

This clone was observed once. The V and J genes are TRBV20-1 and TRBJ2-3; 7 bases align to TRBD2. J lost 4 bases, V lost 3 bases, and 10 bases had no gene match. Looked up from germline, CDR1 is DFQATT and CDR2 is SNEGSKA (reference sequence). The CDR3 consists of 15 residues. The CDR3 reads CSASNSGPVADTQYF. The DNA for the CDR3 is TGCAGTGCTAGTAATAGCGGGCCGGTGGCAGATACGCAGTATTTT.

This clone was recorded once. The CDR3 DNA reads as TGTGCCAGCAGCCCGCCCCGGGGGAACAATGAGCAGTTCTTC. Translated, it gives CASSPPRGNNEQFF. This rearrangement joins TRBV25-1 to TRBJ2-1, with D tentatively TRBD2 (6 bases). Trimming stripped 6 bases from V and 5 bases from J, with 14 bases between. The germline V gene encodes CDR1 MGHDK and CDR2 SYGVNS. The CDR3 contains 14 residues.

The J gene is TRBJ2-5, the V gene TRBV7-6; 8 bases align to TRBD2. This CDR3 has 17 amino acids. The germline V gene encodes CDR1 SGHVS and CDR2 FNYEAQ. J was trimmed by 1 base and V by 5 bases; bases with no gene match: 12. CDR3 in DNA: TGTGCCAGCAGCCTGGGACTAGTGATTAATTCCCAAGAGACCCAGTACTTC. Translation gives CASSLGLVINSQETQYF.

DNA of the CDR3: TGTGCCAGCAGCGTAGAAGGGGAGGGTGGTGGCTACACCTTC. Translation gives CASSVEGEGGGYTF. V gene TRBV9 combines with J gene TRBJ1-2; maybe TRBD1 (5 bases). Germline values: CDR1 SGDLS, CDR2 YYNGEE. With 0 bases removed from V and 7 bases from J, the gap between germline ends came to 13 bases. This CDR3 comprises 14 residues.

The chain employs TRBV28 and TRBJ1-3; D may be TRBD1 (6 bases). Trimming took 3 bases from V and 2 from J, leaving 11 bases between them. Germline V gene lookup returns CDR1 MDHEN and CDR2 SYDVKM. This CDR3 has 15 amino acids. CDR3 nucleotides: TGTGCCAGCAGTTTTCGAGACAGGCCTGGAAACACCATATATTTT. This translates into CASSFRDRPGNTIYF.

The rearrangement links TRBV29-1 to TRBJ2-5; a possible D gene is TRBD2 (5 bases). The V gene's germline CDR1 is SQVTM and CDR2 ANQGSEA. V dropped 7 bases and J dropped 1 base, with 7 bases sitting between them. The CDR3 has 11 residues. DNA for the CDR3: TGCAGCGGAGGGCTCCAAGAGACCCAGTACTTC. It specifies CSGGLQETQYF.

This chain joins TRBV4-2 and TRBJ1-2; the match to TRBD1 covers 11 bases. The CDR3 sequence is 15 residues long. Germline CDR1 LGHNA, CDR2 YNFKEQ. V gave up 1 base and J gave up 4 bases; unmatched junction bases: 2. CDR3: CASSQGGQGGYGYTF. CDR3 bases: TGTGCCAGCAGCCAAGGGGGACAGGGGGGCTATGGCTACACCTTC.

In its sample, this clone was seen once. This chain joins TRBV6-2 or TRBV6-3 and TRBJ2-2; 7 nucleotides line up with TRBD2. The germline CDR1 and CDR2 sequences are MNHEY and SVGEGT. The ends lost 6 bases at V and 5 bases at J; junction bases unmatched: 9. This CDR3 contains 15 residues. CDR3 region: CASSPSGGRTGELFF. For the CDR3, the DNA is TGTGCCAGCAGCCCCTCCGGGGGGAGGACCGGGGAGCTGTTTTTT.

The V call is TRBV5-6, the J call TRBJ2-7; D is undetermined. Trimming removed 4 bases at V and 0 bases at J, with 5 bases between. The germline V gene has CDR1 SGHDT and CDR2 YYEEEE. The CDR3 contains 12 residues. CDR3 in DNA: TGTGCCAGCAGCCTAAGCTCCTACGAGCAGTACTTC. It yields the protein CASSLSSYEQYF.

Comment on this clone: Germline is not matched at one junction end, which may reflect a read error. The chain is built from TRBV7-9 and TRBJ2-7; tentatively, D is TRBD1 (5 bases). The CDR3 length is 14 residues. Germline CDR1 is SEHNR and CDR2 is FQNEAQ (reference sequence). The CDR3 region is CASSLVGREEPRDF. The CDR3 nucleotides read TGTGCCAGCAGCTTAGTGGGCAGGGAAGAGCCAAGGGACTTC.

The CDR3, as DNA: TGTGCCTGGAGCGTAGGGGAAAACTTTGAAGCTTTCTTT. Translation gives CAWSVGENFEAFF. The chain joins TRBV30 to TRBJ1-1, with D perhaps matching TRBD1 (5 bases). V was trimmed by 3 bases and J by 7 bases, leaving 15 bases between them. The CDR3 has 13 amino acids. Germline V gives CDR1 GTSNPN, CDR2 SVGIG (reference sequence).

This clone has a handful of counts. V usage is TRBV3-1 (or the pseudogene TRBV3-2) and J usage is TRBJ2-7; 8 bases agree with TRBD2. Germline V CDR1 and CDR2: LGHDT, YNNKEL (reference sequence). Trimming at V came to 1 base and at J to 2 bases, leaving 4 bases not matched to a gene. The length of the CDR3 is 15 residues. The CDR3 DNA is TGTGCCAGCAGCCAAGCCACTAGCGGTCCCTACGAGCAGTACTTC. Protein sequence: CASSQATSGPYEQYF.

The chain recombines TRBV28 with TRBJ2-3, with D possibly matching TRBD2 (6 bases). Trimming cost V 7 bases and J 3 bases, with 14 bases left between them. CDR1 MDHEN and CDR2 SYDVKM come from the germline V gene. This CDR3 is built from 14 residues. The CDR3 is CASTLDYRTDTQYF. The CDR3 DNA sequence: TGTGCCAGCACCCTGGACTATAGAACAGATACGCAGTATTTT.

This clone was counted once. The J gene is TRBJ2-7, the V gene TRBV9; no reliable D call. Germline loops: CDR1 SGDLS, CDR2 YYNGEE. V lost 0 bases, J lost 2 bases, and 9 bases lay in between. The CDR3 covers 14 residues. The CDR3 spells CASSVGTTAYEQYF. In DNA, the CDR3 is TGTGCCAGCAGCGTAGGCACAACCGCCTACGAGCAGTACTTC. The full variable domain, rest sourced from reference TRBV9 and TRBJ2-7, is DSGVTQTPKHLITATGQRVTLRCSPRSGDLSVYWYQQSLDQGLQFLIQYYNGEERAKGNILERFSAQQFPDLHSELNLSSLELGDSALYFCASSVGTTAYEQYFGPGTRLTVT.